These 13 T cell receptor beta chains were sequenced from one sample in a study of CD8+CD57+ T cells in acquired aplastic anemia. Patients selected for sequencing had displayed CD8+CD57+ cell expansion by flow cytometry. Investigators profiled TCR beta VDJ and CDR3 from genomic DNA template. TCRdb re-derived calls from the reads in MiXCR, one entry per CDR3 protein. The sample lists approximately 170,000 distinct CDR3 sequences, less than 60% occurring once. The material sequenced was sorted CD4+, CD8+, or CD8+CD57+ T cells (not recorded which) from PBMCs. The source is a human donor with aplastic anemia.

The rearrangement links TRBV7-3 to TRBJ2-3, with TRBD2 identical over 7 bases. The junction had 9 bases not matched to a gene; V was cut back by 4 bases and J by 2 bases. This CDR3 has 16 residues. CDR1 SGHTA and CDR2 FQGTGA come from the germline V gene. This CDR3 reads CASSSPRSGTTDTQYF. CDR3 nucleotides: TGTGCCAGCAGCTCACCACGCAGCGGGACCACAGATACGCAGTATTTT.

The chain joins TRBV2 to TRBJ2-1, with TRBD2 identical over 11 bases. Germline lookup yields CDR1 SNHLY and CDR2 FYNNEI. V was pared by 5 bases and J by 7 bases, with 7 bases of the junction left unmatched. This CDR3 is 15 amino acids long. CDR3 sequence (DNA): TGTGCCAGCAGTCTACTAGCGGGAGTCTCGAATGAGCAGTTCTTC. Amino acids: CASSLLAGVSNEQFF.

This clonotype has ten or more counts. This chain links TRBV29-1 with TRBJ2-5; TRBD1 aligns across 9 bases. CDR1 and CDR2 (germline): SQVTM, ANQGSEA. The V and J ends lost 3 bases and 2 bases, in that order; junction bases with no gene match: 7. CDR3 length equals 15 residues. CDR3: CSVETDRGVQETQYF. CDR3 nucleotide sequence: TGCAGCGTTGAGACGGACAGGGGAGTTCAAGAGACCCAGTACTTC. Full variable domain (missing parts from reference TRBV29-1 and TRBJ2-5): SAVISQKPSRDICQRGTSLTIQCQVDSQVTMMFWYRQQPGQSLTLIATANQGSEATYESGFVIDKFPISRPNLTFSTLTVSNMSPEDSSIYLCSVETDRGVQETQYFGPGTRLLVL.

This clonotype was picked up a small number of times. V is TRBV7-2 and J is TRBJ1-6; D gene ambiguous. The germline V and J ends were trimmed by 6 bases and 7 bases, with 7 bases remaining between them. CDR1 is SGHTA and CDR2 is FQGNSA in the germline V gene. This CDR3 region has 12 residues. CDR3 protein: CASSEYNSPLHF. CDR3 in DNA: TGTGCCAGCAGTGAATACAATTCACCCCTCCACTTT.

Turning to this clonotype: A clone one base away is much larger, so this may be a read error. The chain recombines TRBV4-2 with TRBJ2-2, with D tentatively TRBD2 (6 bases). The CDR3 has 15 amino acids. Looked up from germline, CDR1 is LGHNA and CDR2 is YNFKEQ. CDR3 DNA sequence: TGTGCCAGCAGCACGTATGGCGGGAACACCGGGGGGCTGTTTTTT. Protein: CASSTYGGNTGGLFF.

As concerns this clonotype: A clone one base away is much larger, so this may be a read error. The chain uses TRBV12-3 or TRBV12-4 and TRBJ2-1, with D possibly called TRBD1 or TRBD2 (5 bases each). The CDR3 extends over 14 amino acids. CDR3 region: CASSLGGTTNEQSF. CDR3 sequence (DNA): TGTGCCAGCAGTTTAGGGGGGACCACCAATGAGCAGTCCTTC.

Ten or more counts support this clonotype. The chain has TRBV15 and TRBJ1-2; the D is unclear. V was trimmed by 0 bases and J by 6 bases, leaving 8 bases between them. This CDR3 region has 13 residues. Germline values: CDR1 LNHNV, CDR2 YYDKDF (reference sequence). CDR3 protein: CATSRDFRDGYTF. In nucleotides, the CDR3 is TGTGCCACCAGCAGAGATTTCCGTGATGGCTACACCTTC.

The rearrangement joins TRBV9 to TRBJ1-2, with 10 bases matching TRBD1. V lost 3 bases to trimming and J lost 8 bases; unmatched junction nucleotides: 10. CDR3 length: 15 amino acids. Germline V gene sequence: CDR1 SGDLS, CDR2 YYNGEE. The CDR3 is CASSALTGTGDGYTF. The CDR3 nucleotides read TGTGCCAGCAGCGCTTTAACCGGGACAGGGGACGGCTACACCTTC. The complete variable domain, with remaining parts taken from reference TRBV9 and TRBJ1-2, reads DSGVTQTPKHLITATGQRVTLRCSPRSGDLSVYWYQQSLDQGLQFLIQYYNGEERAKGNILERFSAQQFPDLHSELNLSSLELGDSALYFCASSALTGTGDGYTFGSGTRLTVV.

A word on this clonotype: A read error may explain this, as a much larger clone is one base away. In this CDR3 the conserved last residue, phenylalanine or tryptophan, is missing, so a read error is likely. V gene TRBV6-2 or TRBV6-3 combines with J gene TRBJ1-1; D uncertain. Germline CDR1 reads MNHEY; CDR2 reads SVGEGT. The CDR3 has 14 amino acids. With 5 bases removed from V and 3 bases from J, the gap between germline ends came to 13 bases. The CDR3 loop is CASSNRASHTEAFL. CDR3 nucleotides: TGTGCCAGCAGTAACCGGGCCTCACACACTGAAGCTTTCCTT.

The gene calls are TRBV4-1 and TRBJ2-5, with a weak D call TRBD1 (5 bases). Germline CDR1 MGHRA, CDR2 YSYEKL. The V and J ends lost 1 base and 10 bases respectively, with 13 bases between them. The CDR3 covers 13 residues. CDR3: CASSQATRQGQYF. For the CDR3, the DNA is TGCGCCAGCAGCCAAGCCACAAGGCAGGGCCAGTACTTC.

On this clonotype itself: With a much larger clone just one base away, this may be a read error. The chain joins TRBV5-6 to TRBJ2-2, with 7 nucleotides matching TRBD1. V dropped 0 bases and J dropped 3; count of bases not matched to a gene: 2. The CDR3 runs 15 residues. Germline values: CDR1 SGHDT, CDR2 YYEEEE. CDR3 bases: TGTGCCAGCAGCTTGGCAGGGGGTCACACCGGGGAGCTGTTTTTT. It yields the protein CASSLAGGHTGELFF.

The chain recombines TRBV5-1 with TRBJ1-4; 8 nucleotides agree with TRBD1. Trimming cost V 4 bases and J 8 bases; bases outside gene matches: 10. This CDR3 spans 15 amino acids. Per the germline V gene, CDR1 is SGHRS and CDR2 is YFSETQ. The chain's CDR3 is CASSVSGTGAEKLFF. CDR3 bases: TGCGCCAGCAGCGTTTCCGGGACAGGAGCCGAAAAACTGTTTTTT.

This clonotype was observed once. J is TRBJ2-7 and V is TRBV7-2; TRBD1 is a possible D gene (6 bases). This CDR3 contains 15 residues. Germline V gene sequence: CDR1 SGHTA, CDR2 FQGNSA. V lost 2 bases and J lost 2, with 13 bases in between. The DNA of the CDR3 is TGTGCCAGCAGCTTAATCGACAGGCTCCCCTACGAGCAGTACTTC. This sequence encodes CASSLIDRLPYEQYF.